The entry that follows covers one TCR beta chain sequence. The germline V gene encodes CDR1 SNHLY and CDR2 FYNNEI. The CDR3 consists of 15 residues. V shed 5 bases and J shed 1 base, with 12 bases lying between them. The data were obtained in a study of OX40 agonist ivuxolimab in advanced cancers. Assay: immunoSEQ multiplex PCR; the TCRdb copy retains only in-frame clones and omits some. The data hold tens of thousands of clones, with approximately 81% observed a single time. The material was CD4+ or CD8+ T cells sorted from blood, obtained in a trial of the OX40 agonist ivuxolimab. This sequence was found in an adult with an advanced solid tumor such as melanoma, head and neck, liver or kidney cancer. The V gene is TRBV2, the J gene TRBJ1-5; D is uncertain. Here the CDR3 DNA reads TGTGCCAGCAGTCCCCAGGACGGGAGCAATCAGCCCCAGCATTTT. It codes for CASSPQDGSNQPQHF.